This T cell receptor (beta chain) is drawn from a study of cytomegalovirus exposure and HLA in healthy donors. At the level of the study: The same platform was used for the 120 validation repertoires and the roughly 730 first-cohort repertoires, a later analysis reported.

The table came from immunoSEQ multiplex PCR; TCRdb's copy has only in-frame clones and leaves some out. The sample lists approximately 300,000 clones; 86% were seen once. With respect to this clone: The antigen is undetermined.

Broader study findings: In vitro work confirmed that three CMV-associated chains recognize CMV antigens. According to a later analysis, TCR clusters from the first cohort tended to co-occur in the 110 or so validation repertoires. The study designated 150 to 200 TCR beta chains cytomegalovirus-associated.

The CDR3 is made up of 15 amino acids. V lost 5 bases to trimming and J lost 1 base, with 15 bases between them. Germline V gene sequence: CDR1 MDHEN, CDR2 SYDVKM. This TCR was recovered from a woman aged 18 to 35 in good health and CMV-seronegative. The specimen sequenced was PBMCs. The rearrangement uses TRBV28 and TRBJ2-7; possible D gene TRBD1, 6 bases. The CDR3 coding sequence is TGTGCCAGCAGTCCGCCCGGGACACTTTCCTACGAGCAGTACTTC. It codes for CASSPPGTLSYEQYF.